The T cell receptor beta chain under discussion was sequenced for a study of tumor-infiltrating lymphocytes in primary liver carcinoma. Bulk tissue was left unsorted, and RNA and DNA were co-extracted from 20-30 mg of it. Patients underwent resection of primary liver carcinoma. CDR3 size: 14 residues. The V end was cut by 6 bases, the J end by 4 bases, with 16 bases between. Germline lookup yields CDR1 MDHEN and CDR2 SYDVKM. In its sample, this clonotype was seen a few times. This may be a read error, as it is one base from a much larger clone. Using a constant-region primer together with ProtoScript II reverse transcriptase, TCR beta cDNA was made from 450 to 600 ng of total RNA. Researchers made the TCR beta libraries by running three nested multiplex PCR rounds with slightly modified ARM-PCR. It was with TRBV1-TRBV30 forward primers and a C-beta reverse primer that the first two PCR rounds were run, at about 9 cycles each. TCRdb analysed the multiplex PCR reads with MiXCR anew, one entry per CDR3 protein. Found here are about 22,000 distinct CDR3 sequences, about 80% of them singletons; the top ten hold roughly 42%.

The sample was liver tumor tissue from sampling region 1. Subset defined: tumor region T1, superior pole. The clonotype comes from a woman aged 25 to 39 with primary liver carcinoma and hepatitis B virus infection. J is TRBJ2-7 and V is TRBV28; D gene uncertain. The CDR3 spells CASSFIARAYEQYF. The CDR3 nucleotides are TGTGCCAGCAGCTTCATTGCTAGAGCTTACGAGCAGTACTTC.